This entry concerns a single TCR beta chain. As yet, its antigen is unknown. Germline V gene sequence: CDR1 MNHEY, CDR2 SVGAGI. Unmatched junction bases numbered 5, after V lost 6 bases and J lost 7 bases. This CDR3 region has 13 residues. The record originates from a study of T cell responses to AZD1222 COVID-19 vaccine. Repertoires were generated with immunoSEQ multiplex PCR, while TCRdb's copy carries only in-frame clones and drops some. This table has around 150,000 clones, approximately 89% appearing once. Findings of the study overall: The repertoires were collected only after the peak T cell response. Increased Spike-specific TCR breadth and depth were observed after two AZD1222 doses.

The gene calls are TRBV6-5 and TRBJ1-5; 8 nucleotides align to TRBD1. The sequenced sample was peripheral blood, obtained on day 0 of AZD1222 vaccination. The clonotype originates from an adult in good health. The CDR3 reads CASSPRQGQPQHF. CDR3 coding DNA: TGTGCCAGCAGCCCCCGACAGGGGCAGCCCCAGCATTTT.